Listed below are T cell receptor beta chains from one sample, sequenced in a study of shared clonotypes between healthy human individuals. Sequenced by immunoSEQ multiplex PCR; TCRdb stores in-frame clones only, minus some. The sample gives around 2,000,000 clones, around 96% of which show up once; 1% to 1.3% is in the top ten. Sequenced input: naive CD8+ T cells sorted from blood. Every receptor here comes from a man aged 18 to 30 in good health. The CDR3 runs from the conserved cysteine through the conserved F or W. The D gene is left open where the match is weak. Size is stated for part of the rows, as once, few or many counts, or as a class when the clone is expanded.

V gene,clone size,D gene,J gene,CDR3 DNA,CDR3 protein
TRBV9,-,-,TRBJ1-4,TGTGCCAGCAGCCCGGAGGGTCAGGTTAATGAAAAACTGTTTTTT,CASSPEGQVNEKLFF
TRBV19,-,-,TRBJ2-4,TGTGCCAGTAGTATAGAGGGGTATCAGTACTTC,CASSIEGYQYF
TRBV19,-,-,TRBJ2-7,TGTGCCAGTAGTATGGTGGCAGGGGGGTCCTACGAGCAGTACTTC,CASSMVAGGSYEQYF
TRBV6-5,-,-,TRBJ1-1,TGTGCCAGCAGTTACAATTCGAACACTGAAGCTTTCTTT,CASSYNSNTEAFF
TRBV30,-,-,TRBJ1-2,TGTGCCTGGAGTGTACAGGGCAGCTATGGCTACACCTTC,CAWSVQGSYGYTF
TRBV6-7,-,-,TRBJ2-7,TGTGCCAGCCTAACCAGGGGTTTTTTATCCTACGAGCAGTACTTC,CASLTRGFLSYEQYF
TRBV1,-,-,TRBJ1-1,TGCACCAGCAGCCAATTAGCGGAGAACACTGAAGCTTTCTTT,CTSSQLAENTEAFF
TRBV2,-,TRBD1,TRBJ1-1,TGTGCCAGCAGTGAAGCCCAGGGGGTTGACACTGAAGCTTTCTTT,CASSEAQGVDTEAFF
TRBV5-4,once,-,TRBJ1-2,TGTGCCAGCAGCTTGTATTTGGCGGGTCATGGCTACACCTTC,CASSLYLAGHGYTF
TRBV13,-,-,TRBJ2-5,TGTGCCAGCAGCTCCTGGACAGAAGACCAAGAGACCCAGTACTTC,CASSSWTEDQETQYF
TRBV13,-,-,TRBJ2-7,TGTGCCAGCAGCTACGTAGGAGGGCTTTCCTACGAGCAGTACTTC,CASSYVGGLSYEQYF
TRBV15,-,TRBD1,TRBJ2-7,TGTGCCACCAGCGGAGGGACAGGCCCGGACGAGCAGTACTTC,CATSGGTGPDEQYF
TRBV10-3,-,TRBD2,TRBJ2-5,TGTGCCACCAGGGATGCGGGAGGGCAAGAGACCCAGTACTTC,CATRDAGGQETQYF
TRBV27,-,-,TRBJ2-7,TGTGCCAGCAGGGAGAGCTCCTACGAGCAGTACTTC,CASRESSYEQYF
TRBV4-1,-,TRBD1,TRBJ1-1,TGCGCCAGCAGCCAAGGGGCAGGGGGCACTGAAGCTTTCTTT,CASSQGAGGTEAFF
TRBV5-4,once,TRBD2,TRBJ2-1,TGTGCCAGCAGCTGGGGGACTAGCGGGCCAGTGGGGCAGTTCTTC,CASSWGTSGPVGQFF
TRBV9,-,TRBD1,TRBJ2-7,TGTGCCAGCAGCGTAAACCGGGACAGTAGCTCCTACGAGCAGTACTTC,CASSVNRDSSSYEQYF